This TCR beta chain was sequenced during a study of cytomegalovirus exposure and HLA in healthy donors (dated 2017 in TCRdb). About the investigation overall: According to an earlier analysis of 587 of the donors, roughly 180 million T cells yielded 117 million unique TCR beta sequences and approximately 300 Gb of sequence data. Of the approximately 370 genotyped donors, more than 75% were placed in the genetic ancestry cluster associated with self-reported Caucasian donors. A separate validation cohort of 100 to 150 different subjects was used in addition to the roughly 670-subject first cohort. All discovery cohort repertoires had been generated using a single sequencing platform. Alongside the repertoire data, information on donor age, sex, ethnicity and CMV serostatus was compiled. In a later analysis, previously published TCR beta repertoires from some 640 donors were re-analyzed and high-resolution HLA genotyping was added so that TCR occurrence patterns could be studied. The number of donors typed differed by locus, with about 620-630 for A, B, C, DRB1 and DQB1, around 560 for DQA1, nearly 610 for DPA1, and 450 to 480 for DPB1. A later genetic analysis took genome-wide SNP genotypes for about three fifths of the roughly 670 donors and used that subset as a discovery cohort. The aim of the study was to test whether cataloging public T cell receptors could identify signatures of past pathogen exposure. Rather than using new phenotypic data, the later analysis identified candidate immune exposures from TCR beta sequences and from how often those sequences occurred across donors. Among some 400 genotyped donors of the cohort, an average of around 250,000 unique TCR beta nucleotide sequences was sequenced per donor, of which about 20% were non-productive. Class I and class II HLA loci were covered by the typing at four-digit resolution. In an earlier analysis of 550 to 700 of the donors, high-throughput TCR beta sequencing was used to judge whether each TCR beta V gene segment behaved as functional or pseudogenic. The study combined high-throughput TCR immunosequencing, statistical association of individual TCRs with disease status, and machine learning to predict cytomegalovirus infection status. An early release covering roughly 580 HLA-typed donors comprised about 300 gigabases of sequencing data and tens of millions of unique TCR sequences. Several DR-DQ haplotypes were handled as single units for association and clustering because linkage in the cohort was strong. Using immunosequencing, the study profiled T cell repertoires from around 680 subjects and related those repertoires to cytomegalovirus serostatus. General conclusions and limits of the study: Because counts were too low, roughly 16 rarely observed V segments, including chromosome 9 orphons, were excluded from the earlier analysis of about 500 of the donors. Strong co-occurrence of HLA alleles, especially DR and DQ, made assigning TCR associations to individual alleles difficult. Cytomegalovirus status was reported to be diagnosed by the classifier with high specificity and sensitivity in both the original and validation cohorts. Because HLA typing was unavailable for some donors at each locus, only the typed subset was used in association tests. A later analysis found that most CMV-associated TCR beta chains appeared HLA-restricted, with HLA associations seemingly driven largely by CMV exposure. In an earlier analysis of some 550 of the donors, most TCR beta V segments were observed in productive rearrangements about 87% or about 30% of the time, broadly matching IMGT annotations. Because the 87-base-pair reads could not distinguish some IMGT-functional V segments, including TRBV6-2 and TRBV6-3, those segments were excluded. Presence/absence analyses assumed roughly uniform sequencing depth across donors, an assumption that may not hold. A later analysis associated 16,951 TCR beta sequences with specific HLA alleles at a false discovery rate of 0.05. In a later analysis, TCR association rates were found to vary across HLA loci, with the most associated TCRs seen for DRB1 alleles and the fewest for HLA-C alleles. According to the authors, the approach could potentially be generalized to other disease states and immunological phenotypes. A further reported finding was that TCR beta sequences accurately predicted the HLA-A and HLA-B alleles for most subjects in the first cohort. A cluster of highly shared sequence variants was judged likely to represent a technical artifact of the sequencing pipeline. In a later analysis, HLA-associated TCR beta chains were found to be more clonally expanded and to have lower generation probabilities than equally common non-associated chains. Immune exposure information for the cohort was limited to CMV serostatus. In the study, about 150 TCR beta chains were listed as associated with cytomegalovirus. Linkage disequilibrium might explain the correlated functional status among segregating V segments, but an unknown experimental factor could not be ruled out. Only TCR beta chains were sequenced in this cohort, and the absence of alpha or paired-chain data limited detectable features. A later analysis reported that several top co-occurrence clusters appeared linked to parvovirus B19, influenza, CMV and Epstein-Barr virus. In a later genetic analysis, fewer N-insertions in productive TCRs were reported among donors in an Asian-associated ancestry cluster than the 666-donor mean. An association between a missense DCLRE1C variant and V-gene and J-gene trimming of TCR beta chains was found in a later genetic analysis and replicated in an independent cohort. In vitro tests confirmed that three of the cytomegalovirus-associated TCR beta chains recognize cytomegalovirus antigens. Across donors, most TCR sequences were observed very rarely, whereas some public TCRs were present in many individuals.

Comments on this clone: This receptor's antigen is unknown. No quality values exist for individual bases; no much larger clone is one base distant.

Preparation of the library involved the immunoSEQ multiplex PCR assay. For the multiplex PCR, a mixture combining 60 forward primers for TCR Vbeta segments and 13 reverse primers for TCR Jbeta segments was used. The CDR3 region of rearranged TCR beta genes was amplified from genomic DNA with a multiplex PCR assay. The amplified TCR beta libraries were sequenced on the Illumina HiSeq System as 87-base-pair reads. In the original analysis: In a later analysis, tens of millions of unique TCR beta chains were counted across the 500 to 850 repertoires, and roughly 11 million of these chains were shared by at least two donors. To remove PCR and sequencing errors, raw reads were error-corrected and collapsed into unique sequences using a nearest-neighbor algorithm that merged closely related sequences. CDR3 sequences were aligned to IMGT reference sequences to assign V, D and J gene segments. For a sequence to be retained, a match of at least six nucleotides was required to both a V gene segment and a J gene segment. Rearrangements were called productive when the CDR3 lacked stop codons and stayed in frame with V and J; all others were non-productive. CDR3 was defined according to IMGT convention as the region running from the second conserved V-encoded cysteine to the conserved J-encoded phenylalanine. Sequences without an unambiguous match to a single V gene segment were excluded from the earlier analysis of 587 of the donors. An earlier analysis of several hundred of the donors called V segments functional above 56.7% productive rearrangements and segregating when the between-donor standard deviation exceeded 5%. A statistical classification framework was developed to diagnose cytomegalovirus status using the catalog of TCR beta chain sequences. In a later analysis, TCR nucleotide sequences were compared against IMGT/GENE-DB human TR gene sequences so that V and J genes could be assigned. A later analysis assigned CDR3 sequences and most-parsimonious VDJ recombination scenarios with the TCRdist pipeline. In a later analysis, each TCR beta chain was defined by its CDR3 amino acid sequence together with its V-gene family, and reads without a unique V-gene family were excluded. To address suspected cross-contamination and a sequencing artifact, a later analysis removed approximately 590 highly shared, low-generation-probability nucleotide sequences. In a later analysis, a clonal expansion index for each public chain was calculated from normalized within-repertoire ranks of inferred template counts. Generation probabilities in a later analysis came from a VDJ recombination model fitted to out-of-frame rearrangements, and those results were checked against IGoR. In a later analysis, TCR-TCR, TCR-HLA and TCR-CMV co-occurrence was scored with hypergeometric tests, and a repertoire-size bias correction was applied to TCR pairs. To estimate false discovery rates, a later analysis permuted the HLA or CMV assignments 20 times. A later analysis grouped co-occurring TCRs with DBSCAN, adding TCRdist sequence similarity when clustering within HLA-allele-positive subsets. Co-occurrence clustering excluded repertoires with fewer than 30,000 or more than 120,000 public chains, plus five with anomalous nucleotide sharing. The table comes from immuneACCESS by way of TCRdb, which keeps in-frame sequences with V and J called. Part of the clones is missing from these tables; in studies checked, under half for an unresolved V gene and the rest for unknown reasons. The V and J calls and the clone size are those of that table, but D and trimming were determined from the DNA. The sample table holds approximately 100,000 clones, of which 65% to 80% were seen once. The ten largest account for 1.5% to 2% of the sample.

Including cysteine and phenylalanine, the CDR3 has 17 amino acids. The read is trimmed to its CDR3 DNA, 51 bases read in frame from base 1. V loses 3 bases of germline sequence and J loses 2 bases, and the interval between the two ends is 19 bases. The germline V gene gives CDR1 as MDHEN and CDR2 as SYDVKM. The cohort was made up of hundreds of healthy bone marrow donors. All cohort members were sampled while nominally healthy, although unrecorded immune exposures were likely present. The donor was CMV seronegative and was included in the group of over 300 seronegative cohort members. Each donor provided a peripheral blood sample, and peripheral blood mononuclear cells were used for TCR beta sequencing. Genomic DNA extraction from the blood cell samples was performed with the Qiagen DNeasy Blood Extraction Kit.

The chain employs TRBV28 and TRBJ1-2; the D gene is possibly TRBD1, with 6 bases matching. The TCR originated in a woman in her thirties or forties in good health and CMV-seronegative. What was sequenced was PBMCs. The encoded CDR3 is CASSLTATGSPNYGYTF. The DNA sequence reads TGTGCCAGCAGTTTGACCGCTACAGGGAGCCCAAACTATGGCTACACCTTC.